This T cell receptor (beta chain) comes out of a study of T-cell memory formation after mild COVID-19. For the study at large: TCR clusters showed largely donor specificity. General observations from the study: Contracting CD4+ clones lay largely in CM and EM, with CD8+ ones residing in EMRA. Some clones that responded turned up in pre-infection memory, which suggests that cross-reactive memory joined in. There was a balanced CD4/CD8 profile in clones contracting day 15 to 85, and later expanders leaned CD4+.

Each CDR3 protein is one row after TCRdb ran MiXCR on the 5' RACE reads. The sample yields about 160,000 distinct CDR3 sequences, 30% to 35% seen once. This clonotype was recorded a few times. What it binds is unknown. Material: PBMCs or a T cell subset sorted from them (not recorded which). This receptor was taken from an adult woman who had mild COVID-19 (a few samples of this study predate the infection). Cell type and time point are not known.

Here the CDR3 reads CASSLRGREGEQYF. For the CDR3, the DNA is TGTGCCAGCAGCCTACGGGGGAGGGAAGGTGAGCAGTACTTC. The chain has TRBV28 and TRBJ2-7; TRBD2 aligns across 7 bases. Germline V lookup: CDR1 MDHEN, CDR2 SYDVKM. Unmatched junction bases numbered 12, after V lost 6 bases and J lost 7 bases. CDR3 size: 14 residues.